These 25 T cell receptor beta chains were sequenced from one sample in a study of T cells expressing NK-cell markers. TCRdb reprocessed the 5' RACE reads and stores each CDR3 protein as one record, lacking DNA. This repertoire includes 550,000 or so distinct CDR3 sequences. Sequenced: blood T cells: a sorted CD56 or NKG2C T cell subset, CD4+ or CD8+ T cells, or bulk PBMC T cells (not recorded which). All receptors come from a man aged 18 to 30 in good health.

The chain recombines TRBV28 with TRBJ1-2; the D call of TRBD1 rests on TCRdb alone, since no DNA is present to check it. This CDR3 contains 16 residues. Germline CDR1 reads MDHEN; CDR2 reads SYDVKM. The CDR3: CASSSGQGLVLRGYTF.

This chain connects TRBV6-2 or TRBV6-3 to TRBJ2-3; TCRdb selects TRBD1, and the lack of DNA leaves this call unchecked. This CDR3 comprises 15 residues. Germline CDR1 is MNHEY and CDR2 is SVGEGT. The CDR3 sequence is CASTRPGLDSDTQYF.

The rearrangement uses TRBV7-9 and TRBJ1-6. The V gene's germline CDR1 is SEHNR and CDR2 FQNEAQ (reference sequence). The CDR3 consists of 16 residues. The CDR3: CASSLRDGPQNSPLHF.

CDR3 in amino acids: CASSSGAERYNEQFF. This chain connects TRBV9 to TRBJ2-1; TCRdb lists TRBD1, though no DNA is available to test this call. This CDR3 region has 15 residues. CDR1 is SGDLS and CDR2 is YYNGEE in the germline V gene.

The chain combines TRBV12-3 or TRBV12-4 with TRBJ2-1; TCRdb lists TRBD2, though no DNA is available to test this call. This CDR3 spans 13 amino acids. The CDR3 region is CASSLTSGGEQFF.

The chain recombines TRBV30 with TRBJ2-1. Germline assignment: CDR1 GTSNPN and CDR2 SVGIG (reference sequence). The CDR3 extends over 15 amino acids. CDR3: CAWSVHPDRYNEQFF. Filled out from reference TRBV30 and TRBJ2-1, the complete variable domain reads SQTIHQWPATLVQPVGSPLSLECTVEGTSNPNLYWYRQAAGRGLQLLFYSVGIGQISSEVPQNLSASRPQDRQFILSSKKLLLSDSGFYLCAWSVHPDRYNEQFFGPGTRLTVL.

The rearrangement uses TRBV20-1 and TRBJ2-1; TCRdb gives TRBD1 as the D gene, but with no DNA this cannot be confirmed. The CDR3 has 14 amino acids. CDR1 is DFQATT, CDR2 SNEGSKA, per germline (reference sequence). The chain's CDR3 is CSARVGGVPKEQFF.

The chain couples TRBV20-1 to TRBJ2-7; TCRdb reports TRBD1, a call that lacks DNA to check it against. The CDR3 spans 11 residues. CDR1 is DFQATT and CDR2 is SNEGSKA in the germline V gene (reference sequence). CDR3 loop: CSAPTGKEQYF.

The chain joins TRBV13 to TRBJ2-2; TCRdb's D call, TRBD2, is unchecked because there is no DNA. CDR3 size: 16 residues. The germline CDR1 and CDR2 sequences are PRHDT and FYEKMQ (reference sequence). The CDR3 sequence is CASSLAGEWPTGELFF.

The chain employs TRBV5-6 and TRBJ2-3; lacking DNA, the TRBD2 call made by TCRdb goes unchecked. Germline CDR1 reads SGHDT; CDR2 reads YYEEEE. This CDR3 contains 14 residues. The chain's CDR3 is CATSFGTLTDTQYF.

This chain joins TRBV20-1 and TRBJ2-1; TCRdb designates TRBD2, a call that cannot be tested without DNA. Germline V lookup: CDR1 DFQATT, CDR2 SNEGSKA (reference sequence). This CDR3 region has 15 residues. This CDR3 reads CSARATSASYNEQFF.

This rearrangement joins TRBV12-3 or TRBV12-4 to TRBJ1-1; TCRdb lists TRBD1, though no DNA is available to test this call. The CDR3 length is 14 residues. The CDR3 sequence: CASRPGDLNTEAFF.

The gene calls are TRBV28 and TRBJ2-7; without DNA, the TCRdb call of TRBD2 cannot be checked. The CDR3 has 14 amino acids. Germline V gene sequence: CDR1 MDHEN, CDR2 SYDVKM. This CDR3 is CASRAGGDAYEQYF.

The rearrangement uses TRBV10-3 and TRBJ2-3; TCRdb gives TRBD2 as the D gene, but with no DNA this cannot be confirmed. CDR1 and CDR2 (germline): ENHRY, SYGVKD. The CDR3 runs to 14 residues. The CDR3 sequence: CAISGTSATDTQYF.

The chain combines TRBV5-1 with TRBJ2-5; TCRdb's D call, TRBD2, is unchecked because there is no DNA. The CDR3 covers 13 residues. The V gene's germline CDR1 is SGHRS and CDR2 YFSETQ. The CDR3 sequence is CASRLNNQETQYF.

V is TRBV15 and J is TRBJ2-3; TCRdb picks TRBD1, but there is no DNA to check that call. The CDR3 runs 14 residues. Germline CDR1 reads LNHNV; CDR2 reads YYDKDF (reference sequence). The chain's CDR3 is CATKHRGSTDTQYF. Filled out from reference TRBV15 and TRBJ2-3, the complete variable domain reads DAMVIQNPRYQVTQFGKPVTLSCSQTLNHNVMYWYQQKSSQAPKLLFHYYDKDFNNEADTPDNFQSRRPNTSFCFLDIRSPGLGDTAMYLCATKHRGSTDTQYFGPGTRLTVL.

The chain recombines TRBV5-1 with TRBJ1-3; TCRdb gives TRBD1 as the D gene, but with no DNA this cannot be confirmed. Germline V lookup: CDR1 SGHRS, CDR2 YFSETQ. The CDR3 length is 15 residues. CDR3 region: CASSLGRDKGNTIYF.

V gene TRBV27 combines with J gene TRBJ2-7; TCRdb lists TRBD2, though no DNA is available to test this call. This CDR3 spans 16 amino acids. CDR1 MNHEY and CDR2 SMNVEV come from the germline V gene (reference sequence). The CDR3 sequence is CASSPSGGMSFYEQYF.

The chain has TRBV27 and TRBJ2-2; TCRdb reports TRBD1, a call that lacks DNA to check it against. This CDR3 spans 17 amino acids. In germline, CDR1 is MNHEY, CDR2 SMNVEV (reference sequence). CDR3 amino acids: CASSLFGDRGDTGELFF.

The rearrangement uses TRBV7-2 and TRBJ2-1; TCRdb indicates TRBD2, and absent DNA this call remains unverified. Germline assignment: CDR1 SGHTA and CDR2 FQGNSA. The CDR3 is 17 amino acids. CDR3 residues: CASSLRASGSLGNEQFF.

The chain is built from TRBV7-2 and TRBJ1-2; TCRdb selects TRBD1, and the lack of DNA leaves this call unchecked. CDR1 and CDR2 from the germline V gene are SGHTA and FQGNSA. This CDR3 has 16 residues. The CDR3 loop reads CASSPQGGAGDYGYTF.

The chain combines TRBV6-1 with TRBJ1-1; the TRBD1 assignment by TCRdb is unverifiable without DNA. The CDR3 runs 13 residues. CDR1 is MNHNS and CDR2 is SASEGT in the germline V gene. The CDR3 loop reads CASSTPEGMVAFF.

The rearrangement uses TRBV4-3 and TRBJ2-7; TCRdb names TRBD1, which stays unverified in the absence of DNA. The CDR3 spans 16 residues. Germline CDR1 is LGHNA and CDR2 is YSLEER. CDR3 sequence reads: CASSQDSDRLGHEQYF.

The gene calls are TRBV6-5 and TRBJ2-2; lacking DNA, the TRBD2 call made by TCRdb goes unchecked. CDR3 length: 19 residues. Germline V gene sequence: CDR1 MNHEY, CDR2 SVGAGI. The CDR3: CASSFPTSGRNTNTGELFF.

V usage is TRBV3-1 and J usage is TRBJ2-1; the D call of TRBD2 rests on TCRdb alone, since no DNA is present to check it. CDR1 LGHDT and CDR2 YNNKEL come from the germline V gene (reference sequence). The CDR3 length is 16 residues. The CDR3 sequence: CASSQRLAGGPYEQFF.